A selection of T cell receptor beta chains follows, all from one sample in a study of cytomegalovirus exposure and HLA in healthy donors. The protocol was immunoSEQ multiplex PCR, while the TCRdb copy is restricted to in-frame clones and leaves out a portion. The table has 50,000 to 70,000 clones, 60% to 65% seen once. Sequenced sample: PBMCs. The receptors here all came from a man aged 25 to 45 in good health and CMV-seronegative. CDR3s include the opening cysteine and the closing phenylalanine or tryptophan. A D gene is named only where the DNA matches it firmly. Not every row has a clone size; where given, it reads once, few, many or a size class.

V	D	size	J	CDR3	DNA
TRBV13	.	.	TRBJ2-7	CASKQVDLPGEQYF	TGTGCCAGCAAACAGGTGGACCTTCCAGGCGAGCAGTACTTC
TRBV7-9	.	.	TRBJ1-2	CASSLDGRGYTF	TGTGCCAGCAGCTTAGACGGGAGGGGCTACACCTTC
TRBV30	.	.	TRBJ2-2	CAWSPRAGELFF	TGTGCCTGGAGTCCGAGGGCCGGGGAGCTGTTTTTT
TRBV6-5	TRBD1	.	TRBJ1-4	CASSPTGQANEKLFF	TGTGCCAGCAGTCCTACCGGACAGGCTAATGAAAAACTGTTTTTT
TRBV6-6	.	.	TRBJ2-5	CASRPNGEGSATQYF	TGTGCCAGCAGGCCAAATGGTGAGGGCAGCGCGACCCAGTACTTC
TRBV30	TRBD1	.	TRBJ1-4	CALRKAPQGAGEKLFF	TGTGCCCTCAGGAAGGCTCCCCAGGGGGCAGGTGAAAAACTGTTTTTT
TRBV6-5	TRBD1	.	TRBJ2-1	CASSGGQGANNEQFF	TGTGCCAGCAGTGGCGGACAGGGGGCTAACAATGAGCAGTTCTTC
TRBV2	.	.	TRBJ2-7	CASRTGREVDEQYF	TGTGCCAGCAGAACCGGCAGGGAGGTCGACGAGCAGTACTTC
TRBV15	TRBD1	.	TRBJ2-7	CATSRVRDRVLEQYF	TGTGCCACCAGCAGAGTCCGGGACAGGGTTCTCGAGCAGTACTTC
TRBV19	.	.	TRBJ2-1	CASSLQGMNNEQFF	TGTGCCAGTAGTCTGCAGGGGATGAACAATGAGCAGTTCTTC
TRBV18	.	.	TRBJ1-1	CASSSREDTEAFF	TGTGCCAGCTCTTCGAGGGAGGACACTGAAGCTTTCTTT
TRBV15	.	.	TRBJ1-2	CATSRVPSGGSTF	TGTGCCACCAGCAGAGTACCTTCCGGGGGAAGCACCTTC
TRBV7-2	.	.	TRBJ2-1	CASSGEGAYNEQFF	TGTGCCAGCAGCGGGGAAGGGGCCTACAATGAGCAGTTCTTC
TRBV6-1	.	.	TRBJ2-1	CASIPEGAYNEQFF	TGTGCCAGCATCCCGGAAGGGGCCTACAATGAGCAGTTCTTC
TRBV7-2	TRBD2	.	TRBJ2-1	CASSLAGGEQFF	TGTGCCAGCAGCTTAGCGGGGGGGGAGCAGTTCTTC
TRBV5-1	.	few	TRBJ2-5	CASSFQGGQETQYF	TGCGCCAGCAGCTTTCAGGGGGGCCAAGAGACCCAGTACTTC
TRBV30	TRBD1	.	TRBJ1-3	CAWTFGGTQGVGNTIYF	TGTGCCTGGACGTTTGGGGGGACACAGGGGGTAGGAAACACCATATATTTT
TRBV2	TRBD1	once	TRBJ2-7	CASSETPGQGFYEQYF	TGTGCCAGCAGTGAAACTCCGGGACAGGGGTTCTACGAGCAGTACTTC
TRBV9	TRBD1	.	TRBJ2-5	CASSVRTGPPAETQYF	TGTGCCAGCAGCGTACGGACAGGCCCACCGGCGGAGACCCAGTACTTC
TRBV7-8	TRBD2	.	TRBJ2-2	CASSLAASGGVNTGELFF	TGTGCCAGCAGCTTAGCGGCTAGCGGGGGGGTGAACACCGGGGAGCTGTTTTTT
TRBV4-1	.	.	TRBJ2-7	CASSLMTGPYEQYF	TGCGCCAGCAGCCTGATGACAGGTCCCTACGAGCAGTACTTC
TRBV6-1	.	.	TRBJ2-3	CASSEIFSTDTQYF	TGTGCCAGCAGTGAAATCTTTAGCACAGATACGCAGTATTTT
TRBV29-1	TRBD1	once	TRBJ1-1	CSAPGTGDTEAFF	TGCAGCGCCCCCGGGACAGGGGACACTGAAGCTTTCTTT
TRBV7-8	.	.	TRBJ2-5	CASSFLYQETQYF	TGTGCCAGCAGCTTCTTGTACCAAGAGACCCAGTACTTC
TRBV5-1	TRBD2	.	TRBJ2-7	CASSHSGGDYEQYF	TGCGCCAGCAGCCATAGCGGGGGGGACTACGAGCAGTACTTC
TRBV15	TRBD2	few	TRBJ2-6	CATSRAGDSGGRGANVLTF	TGTGCCACCAGCAGAGCAGGAGACAGCGGGGGACGAGGGGCCAACGTCCTGACTTTC
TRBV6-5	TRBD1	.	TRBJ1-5	CASSYSGTGHQPQHF	TGTGCCAGCAGTTACAGCGGGACAGGGCATCAGCCCCAGCATTTT
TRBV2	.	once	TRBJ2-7	CASSAGGGGGYEQYF	TGTGCCAGCAGTGCTGGTGGGGGAGGGGGCTACGAGCAGTACTTC
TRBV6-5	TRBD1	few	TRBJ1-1	CASNKRQGAQEAFF	TGTGCCAGCAATAAAAGACAGGGGGCTCAGGAAGCTTTCTTT
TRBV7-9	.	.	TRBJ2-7	CASSLQGRHEQYF	TGTGCCAGCAGCTTACAGGGCCGCCACGAGCAGTACTTC
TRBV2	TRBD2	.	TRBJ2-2	CASRTGTSSTGELFF	TGTGCCAGCAGAACCGGGACTAGCAGTACCGGGGAGCTGTTTTTT
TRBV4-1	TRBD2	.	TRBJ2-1	CASSQVTSGLTNEQFF	TGCGCCAGCAGCCAGGTGACTAGCGGACTTACCAATGAGCAGTTCTTC
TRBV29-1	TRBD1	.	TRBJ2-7	CSVWTGGLEQYF	TGCAGCGTTTGGACAGGGGGCTTAGAGCAGTACTTC
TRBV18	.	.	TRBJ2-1	CASSPPNRDSNNEQFF	TGTGCCAGCTCACCACCGAATCGGGACTCAAACAATGAGCAGTTCTTC
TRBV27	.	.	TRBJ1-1	CASRGGRLGEAFF	TGTGCCAGCCGCGGGGGGCGCTTGGGTGAAGCTTTCTTT
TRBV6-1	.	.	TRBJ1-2	CASSEARRGAYTF	TGTGCCAGCAGTGAAGCTCGTCGGGGGGCATACACCTTC
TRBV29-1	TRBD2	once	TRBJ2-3	CSVEDPRAGSTDTQYF	TGCAGCGTTGAAGACCCTCGAGCGGGGTCCACAGATACGCAGTATTTT
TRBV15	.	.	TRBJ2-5	CATSGDMYQETQYF	TGTGCCACCAGCGGGGACATGTACCAAGAGACCCAGTACTTC
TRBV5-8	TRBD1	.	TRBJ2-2	CASSFDRGRISGELFF	TGTGCCAGCAGCTTTGACAGGGGTAGGATATCCGGGGAGCTGTTTTTT
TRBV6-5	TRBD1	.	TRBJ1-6	CASSSGRGRHNSPLHF	TGTGCCAGCAGTTCTGGCAGGGGGCGTCATAATTCACCCCTCCACTTT
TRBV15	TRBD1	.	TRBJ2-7	CATSNSGTGGSWQYF	TGTGCCACCAGCAACTCCGGGACAGGGGGCAGTTGGCAGTACTTC
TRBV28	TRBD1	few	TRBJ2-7	CASGGQGAHEQYF	TGTGCCAGCGGAGGACAGGGGGCCCACGAGCAGTACTTC
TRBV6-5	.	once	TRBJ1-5	CASSWGGEQPQHF	TGTGCCAGCAGTTGGGGGGGAGAACAGCCCCAGCATTTT
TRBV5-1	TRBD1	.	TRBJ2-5	CASSSDRTRVPQYF	TGCGCCAGCAGCTCGGACAGGACCAGGGTTCCCCAGTACTTC
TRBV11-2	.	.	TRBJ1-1	CASSLSMNTEAFF	TGTGCCAGCAGCTTGAGTATGAACACTGAAGCTTTCTTT
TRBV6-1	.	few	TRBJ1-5	CASMGGTNQPQHF	TGTGCCAGCATGGGAGGGACCAATCAGCCCCAGCATTTT
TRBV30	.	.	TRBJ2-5	CAWRKPTGLANQETQYF	TGTGCCTGGAGGAAGCCTACCGGGCTAGCGAATCAAGAGACCCAGTACTTC
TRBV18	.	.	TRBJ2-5	CASSPDPGETQYF	TGTGCCAGCTCACCCGACCCGGGAGAGACCCAGTACTTC
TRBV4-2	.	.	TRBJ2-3	CASSTATGSGTDTQYF	TGTGCCAGCAGCACTGCTACGGGGTCCGGCACAGATACGCAGTATTTT
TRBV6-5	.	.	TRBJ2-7	CASSQGISYEQYF	TGTGCCAGCAGCCAGGGTATTTCATACGAGCAGTACTTC
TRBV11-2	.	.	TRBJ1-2	CASSLGLAGTMYGYTF	TGTGCCAGCAGCTTAGGTCTCGCAGGGACAATGTATGGCTACACCTTC
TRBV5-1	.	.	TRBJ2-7	CASSPKPGSYEQYF	TGCGCCAGCAGCCCAAAGCCGGGGAGCTACGAGCAGTACTTC
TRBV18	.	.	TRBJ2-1	CASSPDSFNEQFF	TGTGCCAGCTCACCGGACAGCTTTAATGAGCAGTTCTTC
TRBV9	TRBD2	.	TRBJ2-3	CASSARGTSGGSTDTQYF	TGTGCCAGCAGCGCCCGAGGGACTAGCGGGGGAAGCACAGATACGCAGTATTTT